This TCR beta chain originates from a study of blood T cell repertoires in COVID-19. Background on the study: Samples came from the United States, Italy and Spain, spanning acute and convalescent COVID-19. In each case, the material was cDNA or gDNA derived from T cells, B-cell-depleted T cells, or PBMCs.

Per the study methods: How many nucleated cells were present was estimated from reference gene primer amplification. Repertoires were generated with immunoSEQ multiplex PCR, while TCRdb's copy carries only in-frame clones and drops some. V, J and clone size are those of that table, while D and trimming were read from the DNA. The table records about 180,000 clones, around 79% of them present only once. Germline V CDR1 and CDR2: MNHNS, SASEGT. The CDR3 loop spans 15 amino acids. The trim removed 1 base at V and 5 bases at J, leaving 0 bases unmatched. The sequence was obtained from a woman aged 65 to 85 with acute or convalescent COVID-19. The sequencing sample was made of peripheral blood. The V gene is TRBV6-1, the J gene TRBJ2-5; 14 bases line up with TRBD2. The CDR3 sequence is CASSEGLAGGETQYF. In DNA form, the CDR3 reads TGTGCCAGCAGTGAAGGACTAGCGGGAGGGGAGACCCAGTACTTC.